The subject of this entry is one T cell receptor (beta chain). What this receptor recognizes is not known. Per-nucleotide qualities are absent, and no much larger clonotype sits a single base away. The CDR3 contains 15 residues, cysteine and phenylalanine counted. CDR3 DNA is the only sequence kept; it has 45 bases, read in frame from the first base. The germline V gene yields SNHLY for CDR1 and FYNNEI for CDR2. V is cut back by 2 bases and J by 7 bases, with 9 bases in the junction unmatched. TCRbeta CDR3 regions were amplified from genomic DNA using the immunoSEQ Assay, a bias-controlled multiplex PCR. The original pipeline was this. Nucleated cell counts per sample were estimated from amplification of reference gene primers within the assay. To quantify the absolute abundance of each unique TCRbeta CDR3 rearrangement, sequence reads were collapsed and filtered. For each sample, productive Simpson clonality was calculated by taking the square root of Simpson's diversity index across productive rearrangements. TCRdb holds this immuneACCESS table with in-frame rearrangements only. Some clones are missing; in checked studies, unresolved V genes explain under half, and the rest has no known cause. The V and J calls and clone size were taken over from that table, and D and trimming were inferred from the DNA. For this sample there are some 400,000 clones; around 84% appear just once. 3% of the sample is held by the ten biggest clonotypes.

Each collaborating institution followed its own protocols to collect whole blood in K2EDTA tubes. For TCRbeta analysis, collaborator samples were shipped as frozen whole blood, as isolated PBMCs, or as DNA extracted from either sample type. This record comes from a study of blood T cell repertoires in COVID-19 (TCRdb year 2020). Regarding the research as a whole: Samples from collaborators originated in the United States, Italy and Spain and spanned both the acute and convalescent phases of COVID-19. The samples were drawn from the first 160 participants of the ongoing ImmuneRACE study and from 1,200 or so subjects provided by 6 global collaborators. Subjects who had been exposed to COVID-19, were actively infected with it, or had recovered from it provided the deeply sampled blood TCRbeta repertoires that made up the dataset. Where available, HLA class I and class II types were obtained from metadata supplied by the sample provider rather than from assay-based typing. The repertoires were released in a freely available public database intended as a resource for research on the immune response to SARS-CoV-2. The prospective study material was composed of cDNA or gDNA derived from T cells, B-cell-depleted T cells, or PBMCs. Sample metadata almost always included a de-identified subject ID, COVID-19 status, age in years and sex.

What the authors observed across the whole study: How much clinical and demographic metadata was included differed by source and by participant, and the metadata was provided uncurated.

Sequencing was done on a sample of peripheral blood. The chain links TRBV2 with TRBJ2-5; 8 bases in between match TRBD2. The receptor was isolated from a human donor in a cohort sampled during active COVID-19. Here the CDR3 is given as CASSELVAGTPTQYF. At the DNA level, the sequence is TGTGCCAGCAGTGAATTGGTAGCGGGAACTCCGACCCAGTACTTC.